One sample yielded the 27 T cell receptor beta chains listed below, sequenced in a study of graft-versus-host responses after intestinal transplantation. Assay: immunoSEQ multiplex PCR; the TCRdb copy retains only in-frame clones and omits some. The table shows 35,000 to 50,000 clones, with roughly 92% occurring only once. These receptors' antigens are unknown. Material: unstimulated CD8+ T cells sorted from spleen or lymph node cells, obtained before transplant. Source of these receptors: a human donor who was the organ donor for an intestinal transplant.

This chain connects TRBV5-1 to TRBJ2-5; 13 positions match TRBD2. The germline CDR1 and CDR2 sequences are SGHRS and YFSETQ. This CDR3 has 15 residues. V lost 3 bases to trimming and J lost 4 bases; unmatched junction nucleotides: 3. CDR3 bases: TGCGCCAGCAGCTGGACTAGCGGGAGTGCAGAGACCCAGTACTTC. Its protein product is CASSWTSGSAETQYF. The variable domain in full, completed from reference TRBV5-1 and TRBJ2-5, reads KAGVTQTPRYLIKTRGQQVTLSCSPISGHRSVSWYQQTPGQGLQFLFEYFSETQRNKGNFPGRFSGRQFSNSRSEMNVSTLELGDSALYLCASSWTSGSAETQYFGPGTRLLVL.

The gene calls are TRBV5-4 and TRBJ1-2; the D is unclear. The CDR3 has 13 amino acids. V shed 1 base and J shed 5 bases, with 9 bases lying between them. CDR1 and CDR2 from the germline V gene are SGHNT and YYREEE (reference sequence). This CDR3 is CASSLYGTYGYTF. As DNA, the CDR3 is TGTGCCAGCAGCTTGTACGGAACTTATGGCTACACCTTC.

This sequence joins TRBV21-1 and TRBJ2-7; the D call of TRBD1 is as the table states it, not checked on the DNA. TRBV21-1 is a pseudogene. The CDR3 runs to 15 residues. In DNA form, the CDR3 reads TGTGCCAGCAGCAAAGGGTCGCAGGGGAACTACGAGCAGTACTTC. Protein product: CASSKGSQGNYEQYF.

The J gene is TRBJ2-1, the V gene TRBV29-1; TRBD1 is a possible D gene (5 bases). With 3 bases removed from V and 7 bases from J, the gap between germline ends came to 13 bases. CDR1 is SQVTM and CDR2 is ANQGSEA in the germline V gene. This CDR3 has 13 amino acids. CDR3 nucleotide sequence: TGCAGCGTTGACTCAGGGATATCAAATGAGCAGTTCTTC. Its protein is CSVDSGISNEQFF.

This chain uses TRBV12-5 with TRBJ2-1; 12 positions match TRBD2. V shed 7 bases and J 0 bases; nucleotides not matched to a gene: 7. Germline V CDR1 and CDR2: LGHNT, FRNRAP. This CDR3 comprises 17 residues. CDR3 nucleotide sequence: TGTGCTAGTGCCCTAGGACTAGCGGGGAGCTCCTACAATGAGCAGTTCTTC. Translated, it gives CASALGLAGSSYNEQFF.

This chain uses TRBV10-2 with TRBJ2-1; 7 nucleotides agree with TRBD2. Germline CDR1 WSHSY, CDR2 SAAADI. The CDR3 runs 17 residues. The V gene end was trimmed by 0 bases and the J gene end by 0 bases; junction bases not matched to a gene: 5. CDR3 loop: CASSESLADSSYNEQFF. The CDR3 coding sequence is TGCGCCAGCAGTGAGTCCCTAGCGGATAGCTCCTACAATGAGCAGTTCTTC.

The sample holds a few counts of this clone. The chain links TRBV11-2 to TRBJ2-7, with D possibly matching TRBD2 (5 bases). Germline CDR1 and CDR2: SGHAT and FQNNGV. V gave up 3 bases and J gave up 2 bases, with 5 bases separating them. The CDR3 is made up of 12 amino acids. The CDR3 protein is CASSLTTYEQYF. The CDR3, as DNA: TGTGCCAGCAGCTTGACTACCTACGAGCAGTACTTC.

This clone was detected once. V usage is TRBV27 and J usage is TRBJ2-1, with a weak D call TRBD2 (6 bases). With 7 bases removed from V and 3 bases from J, the gap between germline ends came to 10 bases. Germline V gene lookup returns CDR1 MNHEY and CDR2 SMNVEV (reference sequence). The CDR3 covers 13 residues. The CDR3 spells CASNGGIYNEQFF. CDR3 nucleotides: TGTGCCAGCAACGGCGGGATCTACAATGAGCAGTTCTTC.

The DNA for the CDR3 is TGTGCCAGCAGCTTGCCCCGTTCCGGGACTAGCTACAATGAGCAGTTCTTC. Protein sequence: CASSLPRSGTSYNEQFF. The chain employs TRBV5-4 and TRBJ2-1, with 8 bases aligning to TRBD2. CDR1 is SGHNT and CDR2 is YYREEE in the germline V gene (reference sequence). CDR3 length: 17 residues. The V gene end was trimmed by 1 base and the J gene end by 3 bases; junction bases not matched to a gene: 9. The full variable domain, rest sourced from reference TRBV5-4 and TRBJ2-1, is ETGVTQSPTHLIKTRGQQVTLRCSSQSGHNTVSWYQQALGQGPQFIFQYYREEENGRGNFPPRFSGLQFPNYSSELNVNALELDDSALYLCASSLPRSGTSYNEQFFGPGTRLTVL.

This rearrangement joins TRBV7-9 to TRBJ2-1; no reliable D call. The CDR3 has 12 residues. Germline V gene lookup returns CDR1 SEHNR and CDR2 FQNEAQ (reference sequence). V lost 3 bases to trimming and J lost 8 bases, with 8 bases between them. CDR3 in amino acids: CASSFGRDEQFF. The CDR3 DNA sequence: TGTGCCAGCAGCTTTGGCCGGGATGAGCAGTTCTTC.

The chain employs TRBV19 and TRBJ2-1, with 8 bases fitting TRBD2. The junction had 6 bases not matched to a gene; V was cut back by 1 base and J by 4 bases. The CDR3 extends over 16 amino acids. CDR1 and CDR2 (germline): LNHDA, SQIVND (reference sequence). The CDR3 sequence: CASSIVGLVNYNEQFF. For the CDR3, the DNA is TGTGCCAGTAGTATAGTGGGACTAGTGAATTACAATGAGCAGTTCTTC. Using reference TRBV19 and TRBJ2-1 for the parts outside the CDR3, the full variable domain is DGGITQSPKYLFRKEGQNVTLSCEQNLNHDAMYWYRQDPGQGLRLIYYSQIVNDFQKGDIAEGYSVSREKKESFPLTVTSAQKNPTAFYLCASSIVGLVNYNEQFFGPGTRLTVL.

The rearrangement joins TRBV7-4 to TRBJ2-3; unclear D gene. V was cut by 4 bases and J by 2 bases, with 10 bases left in between. The germline CDR1 and CDR2 sequences are SGHVT and SQSDAQ. This CDR3 spans 14 amino acids. The CDR3 reads CASSSPGHTDTQYF. CDR3 nucleotides: TGTGCCAGCAGCTCGCCGGGCCACACAGATACGCAGTATTTT.

This rearrangement joins TRBV5-1 to TRBJ2-5; TRBD1 might be the D (6 bases). V was trimmed by 0 bases and J by 2 bases, leaving 8 bases between them. The CDR3 totals 14 residues. Germline loops: CDR1 SGHRS, CDR2 YFSETQ. The CDR3 DNA follows: TGCGCCAGCAGCTTGGGTACAGGGCAAGAGACCCAGTACTTC. Its protein is CASSLGTGQETQYF.

Turning to this clone: This sample includes further DNA sequences coding for the same CDR3. CDR3: CASSLMGLAGGPYVGGELFF. The DNA for the CDR3 is TGTGCCAGCAGCTTAATGGGACTAGCGGGGGGCCCCTATGTGGGCGGGGAGCTGTTTTTT. This chain links TRBV7-3 with TRBJ2-2; 15 bases agree with TRBD2. V trimming: 1 base; J trimming: 7 bases; junction bases outside the gene matches: 13. CDR3 length: 20 amino acids. Germline CDR1 reads SGHTA; CDR2 reads FQGTGA.

The chain couples TRBV6-5 to TRBJ2-1; D is ambiguous. Germline V gives CDR1 MNHEY, CDR2 SVGAGI. The CDR3 loop spans 11 amino acids. The V gene lost 4 bases and the J gene lost 7 bases, with 5 bases spanning the gap. CDR3 in amino acids: CASSFSNEQFF. In DNA, the CDR3 is TGTGCCAGCAGTTTCTCGAATGAGCAGTTCTTC.

The V and J genes are TRBV28 and TRBJ2-3; either TRBD1 or TRBD2 may fit D (5 bases each). V was clipped by 5 bases and J by 0 bases, with 9 bases between them. This CDR3 has 14 residues. CDR1 MDHEN and CDR2 SYDVKM come from the germline V gene. Here the CDR3 reads CASSRGDSTDTQYF. For the CDR3, the DNA is TGTGCCAGCAGTAGGGGAGATAGCACAGATACGCAGTATTTT.

CDR3 amino acids: CASSLPLGPNTQYF. In DNA form, the CDR3 reads TGTGCCAGCAGCTTACCCCTGGGGCCGAATACGCAGTATTTT. The rearrangement links TRBV5-6 to TRBJ2-3; D is perhaps TRBD1 (5 bases). Germline CDR1 SGHDT, CDR2 YYEEEE. The V and J ends lost 2 bases and 7 bases respectively, with 14 bases between them. The CDR3 is 14 residues long.

In its sample, this clone was seen once. This chain uses TRBV27 with TRBJ1-2; 10 positions agree with TRBD1. The CDR3 is 14 residues long. J lost 8 bases, V lost 5 bases, and 8 bases had no gene match. Germline values: CDR1 MNHEY, CDR2 SMNVEV (reference sequence). The CDR3 DNA is TGTGCCAGCAGTCCGGCCGGGACAGGGGTGGGCTACACCTTC. It encodes CASSPAGTGVGYTF.

This rearrangement joins TRBV5-4 to TRBJ2-2, with 10 bases aligning to TRBD2. This CDR3 has 14 residues. The trim removed 4 bases at V and 3 bases at J, leaving 0 bases unmatched. Germline lookup yields CDR1 SGHNT and CDR2 YYREEE (reference sequence). The DNA for the CDR3 is TGTGCCAGCAGCGGACTAGCGGACACCGGGGAGCTGTTTTTT. Its translation is CASSGLADTGELFF.

The count of this clone is one. The rearrangement joins TRBV27 to TRBJ2-3; no definite D call. Germline CDR1 and CDR2: MNHEY and SMNVEV (reference sequence). The CDR3 runs to 13 residues. V lost 5 bases, J lost 4 bases, and 10 bases lay in between. The CDR3 nucleotides read TGTGCCAGCAGTACCGTAAGGGCAGATACGCAGTATTTT. Translated, it gives CASSTVRADTQYF.

The chain joins TRBV9 to TRBJ2-7; D gene ambiguous. Germline CDR1 SGDLS, CDR2 YYNGEE. This CDR3 has 14 amino acids. Trimming shortened V by 0 bases and J by 2 bases, and 9 bases separated the two germline ends. CDR3 protein: CASSVGGPPYEQYF. The CDR3 DNA sequence: TGTGCCAGCAGCGTAGGAGGTCCCCCCTACGAGCAGTACTTC.

The chain carries TRBV9 and TRBJ1-1, with D unclear. V gave up 3 bases and J gave up 1 base, with 4 bases separating them. Germline-derived CDR1 and CDR2 are SGDLS and YYNGEE. CDR3 length equals 12 residues. The CDR3 DNA sequence: TGTGCCAGCAGCGACACGAACACTGAAGCTTTCTTT. Translated, it gives CASSDTNTEAFF.

This chain connects TRBV27 to TRBJ1-5; 8 bases line up with TRBD1. V lost 4 bases and J lost 6; bases outside the gene matches: 8. Germline V gives CDR1 MNHEY, CDR2 SMNVEV (reference sequence). The CDR3 runs 15 residues. The CDR3 loop reads CASSSGGGILQPQHF. As DNA, the CDR3 is TGTGCCAGCAGTTCAGGGGGCGGAATCCTTCAGCCCCAGCATTTT.

This clone has more than one count but fewer than ten. This sequence joins TRBV28 and TRBJ2-5; 11 bases match TRBD2. The CDR3 is 15 amino acids. V dropped 6 bases and J dropped 5; count of bases not matched to a gene: 8. Looked up from germline, CDR1 is MDHEN and CDR2 is SYDVKM. The CDR3 DNA reads as TGTGCCAGCAGGGATTATAGCGGGAGGGGGGAGACCCAGTACTTC. Translation: CASRDYSGRGETQYF. The full variable domain, completed using reference TRBV28 and TRBJ2-5, is DVKVTQSSRYLVKRTGEKVFLECVQDMDHENMFWYRQDPGLGLRLIYFSYDVKMKEKGDIPEGYSVSREKKERFSLILESASTNQTSMYLCASRDYSGRGETQYFGPGTRLLVL.

The CDR3 sequence: CASSLTLTGGASPLHF. The CDR3 DNA reads TGTGCCAGCAGTTTAACCCTGACAGGGGGCGCTTCACCCCTCCACTTT. The rearrangement uses TRBV27 and TRBJ1-6, with 10 bases lining up with TRBD1. The junction had 7 bases not matched to a gene; V was cut back by 2 bases and J by 9 bases. Per the germline V gene, CDR1 is MNHEY and CDR2 is SMNVEV (reference sequence). The CDR3 totals 16 residues.

The chain links TRBV9 to TRBJ2-7; possibly TRBD1 for D (6 bases). The CDR3 is 16 residues long. V shed 4 bases and J shed 3 bases, with 20 bases lying between them. CDR1 and CDR2 (germline): SGDLS, YYNGEE. The CDR3 coding sequence is TGTGCCAGCAGCCGTCACAGGGCGTTCTCCTTCTACGAGCAGTACTTC. Its protein product is CASSRHRAFSFYEQYF.

Comments on this clone: At one end, the junction sequence differs from germline, possibly due to a read error. The chain combines TRBV6-6 with TRBJ1-4; TRBD1 aligns across 8 bases. Germline V gene data show CDR1 as MNHNY and CDR2 as SVGAGI (reference sequence). This CDR3 spans 12 amino acids. Written as DNA, the CDR3 is TGTGCCAGCAGTGCGACAGGGGCGGTGGGAAGTTTT. This codes for CASSATGAVGSF.